Shown below are 8 T cell receptor beta chains from a single sample sequenced in a study of response to subunit inactivated influenza vaccine. One entry per CDR3 protein results from TCRdb running MiXCR on the RT-PCR reads. This sample has more than 400,000 distinct CDR3 sequences, with 7.2% found just once. The sequences come from PBMCs from blood, collected roughly 24 months after vaccination. The receptor source for this set is a man between 50 and 69 years old who received an inactivated influenza vaccine.

There are many counts of this clonotype. The chain recombines TRBV29-1 with TRBJ2-7; D might be TRBD2 (5 bases). V lost 6 bases and J lost 2, with 11 bases in between. CDR3 length: 12 amino acids. Germline lookup yields CDR1 SQVTM and CDR2 ANQGSEA. This CDR3 is CSVGYGTYEQYF. The CDR3 DNA is TGCAGCGTCGGGTACGGGACCTACGAGCAGTACTTC.

Details on this clonotype: With a much larger clone just one base away, this may be a read error. This chain connects TRBV14 to TRBJ2-3, with 8 bases identical to TRBD2. Germline V gives CDR1 SGHDN, CDR2 FVKESK. The CDR3 has 16 amino acids. Trimming cost V 4 bases and J 5 bases; bases outside gene matches: 11. The CDR3 spells CASSRTSRTTGDTQYF. CDR3 DNA sequence: TGTGCCAGCAGCCGGACTAGCAGGACAACCGGAGATACGCAGTATTTT. The whole variable domain, filled in from reference TRBV14 and TRBJ2-3, reads EAGVTQFPSHSVIEKGQTVTLRCDPISGHDNLYWYRRVMGKEIKFLLHFVKESKQDESGMPNNRFLAERTGGTYSTLKVQPAELEDSGVYFCASSRTSRTTGDTQYFGPGTRLTVL.

Ten or more counts support this clonotype. J is TRBJ1-4 and V is TRBV20-1; TRBD1 matches at 9 bases. This CDR3 comprises 12 residues. Losses at the gene ends were 3 bases for V and 8 bases for J; bases not matched to a gene: 1. Per germline, CDR1 DFQATT and CDR2 SNEGSKA (reference sequence). The CDR3 here is CSASGTGEKLFF. The CDR3 DNA sequence: TGCAGTGCTAGCGGGACAGGGGAAAAACTGTTTTTT.

This chain connects TRBV20-1 to TRBJ1-6; the D is unclear. V was clipped by 4 bases and J by 7 bases, with 14 bases between them. Germline CDR1 DFQATT, CDR2 SNEGSKA (reference sequence). This CDR3 is 14 amino acids long. CDR3 DNA: TGCAGTGCTAACATCCCGGCAAGGAATTCACCCCTCCACTTT. It yields the protein CSANIPARNSPLHF.

The chain combines TRBV5-6 with TRBJ2-7; 7 nucleotides line up with TRBD1. V was pared by 3 bases and J by 2 bases, with 5 bases of the junction left unmatched. The CDR3 consists of 14 residues. Germline-derived CDR1 and CDR2 are SGHDT and YYEEEE. The CDR3 DNA reads as TGTGCCAGCAGCTCCGCAGACAGGGCCTACGAGCAGTACTTC. Protein: CASSSADRAYEQYF.

This clonotype occurred a few times. The rearrangement links TRBV7-2 to TRBJ1-5; 8 bases map to TRBD1. With 5 bases clipped from V and 5 bases from J, the junction kept 5 bases outside the gene matches. The CDR3 length is 14 residues. Germline CDR1 reads SGHTA; CDR2 reads FQGNSA. CDR3 region: CASSAGGGYQPQHF. The CDR3, as DNA: TGTGCCAGCAGCGCAGGGGGCGGATATCAGCCCCAGCATTTT.

The chain employs TRBV5-1 and TRBJ1-5; D is ambiguous. V was cut by 4 bases and J by 6 bases, with 14 bases left in between. Germline-derived CDR1 and CDR2 are SGHRS and YFSETQ. The CDR3 loop spans 14 amino acids. The CDR3 coding sequence is TGCGCCAGCAGCCCCGGCGGACTCGGTCAGCCCCAGCATTTT. This codes for CASSPGGLGQPQHF.

The CDR3 nucleotides read TGCAGTGCTAGAAACTTCTTAAGCTCCTACGAGCAGTACTTC. Its translation: CSARNFLSSYEQYF. The rearrangement links TRBV20-1 to TRBJ2-7, with D uncertain. The ends were cut back, 2 bases at V and 0 bases at J, with 11 bases in the middle. This CDR3 spans 14 amino acids. Per the germline V gene, CDR1 is DFQATT and CDR2 is SNEGSKA (reference sequence).